The 2 T cell receptor beta chains below come from one sample, sequenced in a study of monozygotic twins with inflammatory bowel disease. Reanalyzing the 5' RACE reads, TCRdb keeps one entry per CDR3 protein, without DNA. This repertoire includes 150,000 or so distinct CDR3 sequences. The sequenced material came from blood. Receptors were obtained from a human donor with ulcerative colitis or Crohn's disease, or a healthy co-twin of an affected twin (not recorded which).

The chain carries TRBV6-1 and TRBJ2-5; the D gene TCRdb calls, TRBD1, cannot be checked with no DNA. The CDR3 has 12 amino acids. Germline V gene data show CDR1 as MNHNS and CDR2 as SASEGT. CDR3 sequence reads: CASRGRQETQYF.

The rearrangement joins TRBV7-3 to TRBJ2-3; TCRdb outputs TRBD2, but without DNA this stays unchecked. CDR3 length equals 15 residues. The V gene's germline CDR1 is SGHTA and CDR2 FQGTGA. The CDR3 here is CATAWAGGNTDTQYF.